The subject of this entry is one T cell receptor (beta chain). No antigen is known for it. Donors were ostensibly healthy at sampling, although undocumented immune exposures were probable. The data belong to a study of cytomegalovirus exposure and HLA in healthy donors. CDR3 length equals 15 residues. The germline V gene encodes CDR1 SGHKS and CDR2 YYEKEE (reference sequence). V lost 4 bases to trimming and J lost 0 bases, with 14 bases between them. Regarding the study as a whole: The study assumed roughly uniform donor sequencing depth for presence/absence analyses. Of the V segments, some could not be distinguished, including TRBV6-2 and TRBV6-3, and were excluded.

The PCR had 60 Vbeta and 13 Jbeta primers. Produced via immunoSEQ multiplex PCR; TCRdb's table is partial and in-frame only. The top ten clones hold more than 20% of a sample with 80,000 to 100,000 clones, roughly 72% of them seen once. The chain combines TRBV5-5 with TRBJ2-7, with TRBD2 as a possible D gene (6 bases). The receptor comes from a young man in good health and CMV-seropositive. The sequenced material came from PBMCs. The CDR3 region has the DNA TGTGCCAGCAGCCCTAGCGTAACGAGCTCCTACGAGCAGTACTTC. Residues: CASSPSVTSSYEQYF. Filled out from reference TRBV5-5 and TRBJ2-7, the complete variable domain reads DAGVTQSPTHLIKTRGQQVTLRCSPISGHKSVSWYQQVLGQGPQFIFQYYEKEERGRGNFPDRFSARQFPNYSSELNVNALLLGDSALYLCASSPSVTSSYEQYFGPGTRLTVT.